Detailed here is one TCR beta chain. The V gene's germline CDR1 is MNHNS and CDR2 SASEGT. This CDR3 is 16 amino acids long. V lost 3 bases to trimming and J lost 7 bases; unmatched junction nucleotides: 11. The data are from a study of OX40 agonist ivuxolimab in advanced cancers. Clones were read by immunoSEQ multiplex PCR, and TCRdb kept only the in-frame ones, dropping some. The table lists under 90,000 clones, approximately 85% of them singletons. This receptor was taken from an adult with an advanced solid tumor such as melanoma, head and neck, liver or kidney cancer. The chain joins TRBV6-1 to TRBJ1-4; 7 bases line up with TRBD1. Sequencing was performed on CD4+ or CD8+ T cells sorted from blood, taken in a trial of the OX40 agonist ivuxolimab. Here the CDR3 DNA reads TGTGCCAGCAGTGACAGGGGGGCGGTTTCGGGTGAAAAACTGTTTTTT. Its protein product is CASSDRGAVSGEKLFF.